The clone carrying this T cell receptor (beta chain) has a handful of counts. Its antigen is not identified. V shed 0 bases and J shed 3 bases, with 14 bases lying between them. The CDR3 is made up of 17 amino acids. Germline CDR1 MNHEY, CDR2 SVGEGT. Patients with uncontrolled infections, other autoimmune diseases, pregnancy or lactation were excluded. Together with thyroid ultrasound, orbital computed tomography, serum thyroxine and TRAb, clinical symptoms were used for diagnoses. RNA transcripts gave rise to amplified TCR beta CDR3 regions. HTBI primers were the set used in a first-round RT-PCR of the TCR CDR3. TCRdb redid the calling of the multiplex PCR reads with MiXCR, one entry per CDR3 protein. The sample has fewer than 750,000 distinct CDR3 sequences; approximately 15% are singletons. This sample is drawn from a study of T cells in Graves' hyperthyroidism and ophthalmopathy. Findings and caveats of the study: Ophthalmopathy, as predicted by the model, came a median approximately 5.9 months after the prediction.

The material sequenced was blood. The rearrangement links TRBV6-2 or TRBV6-3 to TRBJ2-2; maybe TRBD2 (6 bases). This TCR came from a middle-aged woman with Graves' ophthalmopathy. The CDR3 reads CASSYSQFSGYTGELFF. CDR3 nucleotides: TGTGCCAGCAGTTACTCGCAATTTAGCGGATACACCGGGGAGCTGTTTTTT.